This T cell receptor beta chain was captured by sequencing in a study of PD-L1 blockade in urothelial cancer. Across the whole study: Each patient had 0 to 3 earlier chemotherapy regimens. Researchers found blood samples held a median of approximately 150,000 T cells.

The CDR3 length is 16 residues. The junction had 9 bases not matched to a gene; V was cut back by 5 bases and J by 4 bases. CDR1 SGHNT and CDR2 YYREEE come from the germline V gene (reference sequence). Time point: peripheral blood 6 weeks after treatment start. Individual patients had between 1 and 8 samples, taken pretreatment and on-treatment. Spiking each PCR with synthetic TCR analog templates was performed. Assay: immunoSEQ multiplex PCR; the TCRdb copy retains only in-frame clones and omits some. The sample records about 120,000 clones, approximately 85% being singletons. The rearrangement links TRBV5-4 to TRBJ1-2, with TRBD1 matching 12 bases. This clonotype was sampled from a man over 45 with urothelial cancer. Material: PBMCs, obtained around atezolizumab (anti-PD-L1) treatment. CDR3 sequence reads: CASRRGGTGGVYGYTF. CDR3 sequence (DNA): TGTGCCAGCAGACGAGGGGGGACAGGGGGCGTCTATGGCTACACCTTC.